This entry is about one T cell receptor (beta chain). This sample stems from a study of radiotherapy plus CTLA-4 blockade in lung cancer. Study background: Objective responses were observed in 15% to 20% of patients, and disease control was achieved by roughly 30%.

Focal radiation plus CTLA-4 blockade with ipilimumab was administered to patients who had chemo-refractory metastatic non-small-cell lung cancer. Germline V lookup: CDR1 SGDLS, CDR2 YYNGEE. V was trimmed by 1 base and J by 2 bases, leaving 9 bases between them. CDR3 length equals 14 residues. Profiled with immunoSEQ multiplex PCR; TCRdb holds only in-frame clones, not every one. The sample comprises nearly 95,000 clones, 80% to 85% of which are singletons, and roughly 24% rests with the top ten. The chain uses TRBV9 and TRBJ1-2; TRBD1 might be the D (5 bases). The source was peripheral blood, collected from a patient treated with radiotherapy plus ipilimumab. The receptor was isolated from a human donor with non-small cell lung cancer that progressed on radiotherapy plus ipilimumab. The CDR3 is CASSVRDGNYGYTF. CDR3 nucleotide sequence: TGTGCCAGCAGCGTACGGGACGGGAACTATGGCTACACCTTC.